This passage covers 11 T cell receptor beta chains from one sample sequenced in a study of blood T cell repertoires in COVID-19. Only in-frame clones appear in the TCRdb table, and some are missing; sequencing was by immunoSEQ multiplex PCR. The data show some 390,000 clones, 87% seen once. Sequencing was done on a sample of peripheral blood. These receptors were collected from a woman aged 60-75 years with COVID-19, enrolled during active disease.

The chain couples TRBV5-1 to TRBJ1-2; TRBD1 agrees at 11 bases. This CDR3 has 14 amino acids. V shed 3 bases and J 7 bases; nucleotides not matched to a gene: 5. CDR1 SGHRS and CDR2 YFSETQ come from the germline V gene. Here the CDR3 reads CASSSGQGGAGYTF. The CDR3, as DNA: TGCGCCAGCAGCTCGGGACAGGGGGGTGCTGGCTACACCTTC.

The chain has TRBV7-3 and TRBJ2-1; D might be TRBD2 (5 bases). The V end was cut by 5 bases, the J end by 5 bases, with 16 bases between. Germline CDR1 is SGHTA and CDR2 is FQGTGA. This CDR3 comprises 15 residues. CDR3 DNA: TGTGCCAGCAGCCCCTCTCTTGAGCGGAACAATGAGCAGTTCTTC. Its translation is CASSPSLERNNEQFF.

This clone was recorded once. The chain recombines TRBV24-1 with TRBJ2-5, with D possibly TRBD1 on 5 matching bases. Germline-derived CDR1 and CDR2 are KGHDR and SFDVKD. This CDR3 is built from 15 residues. The V gene lost 3 bases and the J gene lost 5 bases, with 15 bases spanning the gap. CDR3 sequence (DNA): TGTGCCACCAGTGATGCACAGGCGCTGGGGGAGACCCAGTACTTC. Translated, it gives CATSDAQALGETQYF.

The chain uses TRBV18 and TRBJ1-5; D unclear. This CDR3 is built from 15 residues. The V gene lost 0 bases and the J gene lost 5 bases, with 11 bases spanning the gap. Germline CDR1 is KGHSH and CDR2 is LQKENI. CDR3 in amino acids: CASSPPNSYYQPQHF. The CDR3 bases are TGTGCCAGCTCACCACCTAACAGCTACTATCAGCCCCAGCATTTT.

The chain is built from TRBV5-6 and TRBJ1-2; possible D gene TRBD1, 6 bases. Germline V lookup: CDR1 SGHDT, CDR2 YYEEEE. CDR3 length: 16 amino acids. V shed 0 bases and J shed 1 base, with 13 bases lying between them. Written as DNA, the CDR3 is TGTGCCAGCAGCTTGGCCGGGACACCGCTTAACTATGGCTACACCTTC. This codes for CASSLAGTPLNYGYTF.

DNA of the CDR3: TGCGCCAGCAGCTTGGTGGGACAAGTGACCGAGCAGTACTTC. Protein product: CASSLVGQVTEQYF. The chain uses TRBV5-1 and TRBJ2-7; D possibly corresponds to TRBD1 (6 bases). Germline V gene lookup returns CDR1 SGHRS and CDR2 YFSETQ. The length of the CDR3 is 14 residues. The V gene lost 0 bases and the J gene lost 6 bases, with 13 bases spanning the gap.

Note on this clone: A read error may account for a junction end that differs from germline. The genes are TRBV20-1 and TRBJ2-1, with TRBD2 as a possible D gene (6 bases). The germline gives CDR1 DFQATT, CDR2 SNEGSKA (reference sequence). The CDR3 runs 11 residues. This CDR3 is CTPGLNNEQFF. In DNA form, the CDR3 reads TGTACTCCGGGACTTAACAATGAGCAGTTCTTC.

The gene calls are TRBV12-5 and TRBJ1-1; D is ambiguous. The CDR3 contains 13 residues. The V gene lost 7 bases and the J gene lost 1 base, with 10 bases spanning the gap. Germline lookup yields CDR1 LGHNT and CDR2 FRNRAP. CDR3 in DNA: TGTGCTAGTGCCCTCACAGAGAACACTGAAGCTTTCTTT. This encodes CASALTENTEAFF.

The chain carries TRBV15 and TRBJ1-2; D is undetermined. Trimming shortened V by 1 base and J by 4 bases, and 10 bases separated the two germline ends. Germline V gene lookup returns CDR1 LNHNV and CDR2 YYDKDF (reference sequence). The CDR3 is 14 amino acids. The CDR3 bases are TGTGCCACCAGCAGAGCCCGGGATAGCTATGGCTACACCTTC. Translation gives CATSRARDSYGYTF.

This rearrangement joins TRBV6-5 to TRBJ2-5; 7 bases align to TRBD2. J lost 5 bases, V lost 6 bases, and 12 bases had no gene match. Germline V gives CDR1 MNHEY, CDR2 SVGAGI. The CDR3 has 15 residues. Here the CDR3 DNA reads TGTGCCAGCAGACTAGATCCCTGGGGGGGTGAGACCCAGTACTTC. Protein sequence: CASRLDPWGGETQYF.

This clone was seen just once. The chain links TRBV18 to TRBJ2-5, with D unclear. The germline V and J ends were trimmed by 4 bases and 7 bases, with 10 bases remaining between them. The CDR3 sequence is 12 residues long. Germline V gene sequence: CDR1 KGHSH, CDR2 LQKENI. The CDR3 region is CASSRSPLTQYF. CDR3 DNA: TGTGCCAGCTCACGGTCCCCACTGACCCAGTACTTC.